The 27 T cell receptor beta chains listed next were all sequenced from one sample in a study of blood T cell repertoires in COVID-19. Sequencing used immunoSEQ multiplex PCR; TCRdb keeps in-frame clones, though not all of them. Of roughly 150,000 clones in the sample, around four fifths were seen once. Sequenced input: peripheral blood. The receptors here all came from a woman older than 75 with COVID-19, enrolled during active disease.

This clone appeared once. The V gene is TRBV7-2, the J gene TRBJ2-3; D is undetermined. The CDR3 has 15 residues. Germline V gene data show CDR1 as SGHTA and CDR2 as FQGNSA. The V and J ends lost 5 bases and 3 bases respectively, with 15 bases between them. CDR3: CASSPTGLRTDTQYF. The CDR3, as DNA: TGTGCCAGCAGCCCGACGGGTTTACGGACAGATACGCAGTATTTT.

CDR3 nucleotides: TGTGCCAGTAGACTGACAGGGGGCCCTCCCGCCTCTGGAAACACCATATATTTT. Its protein product is CASRLTGGPPASGNTIYF. The chain employs TRBV19 and TRBJ1-3, with TRBD1 identical over 10 bases. J was trimmed by 0 bases and V by 6 bases; bases with no gene match: 11. CDR1 is LNHDA and CDR2 is SQIVND in the germline V gene (reference sequence). The CDR3 extends over 18 amino acids.

V usage is TRBV19 and J usage is TRBJ1-6; D is perhaps TRBD1 (6 bases). The germline V and J ends were trimmed by 4 bases and 8 bases, with 15 bases remaining between them. The CDR3 extends over 15 amino acids. CDR1 and CDR2 from the germline V gene are LNHDA and SQIVND (reference sequence). The CDR3 bases are TGTGCCAGTAGTACGGAGACAGGTCGGCATTCACCCCTCCACTTT. Its protein is CASSTETGRHSPLHF.

The J gene is TRBJ2-4, the V gene TRBV7-9; tentatively, D is TRBD1 (5 bases). This CDR3 has 15 amino acids. The V and J ends lost 5 bases and 8 bases respectively, with 19 bases between them. CDR1 and CDR2 from the germline V gene are SEHNR and FQNEAQ (reference sequence). CDR3 DNA: TGTGCCAGCAGCCTGTCAAGGGGCAGGATAGACATTCAGTACTTC. This translates into CASSLSRGRIDIQYF.

This clone was counted a single time. This chain links TRBV16 with TRBJ2-7; maybe TRBD2 (7 bases). CDR3 size: 15 residues. In germline, CDR1 is KGHSY, CDR2 FQNENV. Trimming left V 1 base short and J 5 bases short, with 15 bases between. The CDR3 DNA reads as TGTGCCAGCAGCCAATTTCGGGGGGCGAGACACGAGCAGTACTTC. It specifies CASSQFRGARHEQYF.

CDR3: CASSPRDRSPLQTQYF. As DNA, the CDR3 is TGTGCCAGCAGCCCCCGGGACAGGTCCCCCCTCCAGACCCAGTACTTC. The genes are TRBV7-8 and TRBJ2-5, with 8 bases aligning to TRBD1. This CDR3 comprises 16 residues. V was clipped by 5 bases and J by 6 bases; unmatched bases: 14. CDR1 is SGHVS and CDR2 is FQNEAQ in the germline V gene.

A single count supports this clone. The rearrangement uses TRBV7-9 and TRBJ2-3; 7 bases are shared with TRBD1. Germline loops: CDR1 SEHNR, CDR2 FQNEAQ (reference sequence). The CDR3 contains 15 residues. With V trimmed by 4 bases and J by 6 bases, 10 bases remained unmatched. CDR3 bases: TGTGCCAGCAGCTCAAATCGGGACAGCGGCGATACGCAGTATTTT. Translated: CASSSNRDSGDTQYF.

This chain joins TRBV7-2 and TRBJ1-2; D is ambiguous. CDR1 and CDR2 (germline): SGHTA, FQGNSA. This CDR3 region has 14 residues. Between the trimmed V and J ends, which lost 2 bases and 2 bases, there was a span of 9 bases. As DNA, the CDR3 is TGTGCCAGCAGCTTATCGAACGGGAACTATGGCTACACCTTC. As protein: CASSLSNGNYGYTF.

This clone was observed a single time. The chain employs TRBV18 and TRBJ2-1; D remains ambiguous. CDR1 KGHSH and CDR2 LQKENI come from the germline V gene. The CDR3 runs 12 residues. Trimming removed 2 bases at V and 12 bases at J, with 11 bases between. This CDR3 is CASSPEEIVQFF. The CDR3 DNA reads as TGTGCCAGCTCACCAGAGGAGATAGTGCAGTTCTTC.

This chain connects TRBV11-2 to TRBJ2-3; tentatively, D is TRBD2 (5 bases). There are 15 residues in the CDR3. CDR1 and CDR2 (germline): SGHAT, FQNNGV. The ends were cut back, 2 bases at V and 6 bases at J, with 15 bases in the middle. The CDR3 coding sequence is TGTGCCAGCAGCTTACCAGGTCTAGCTTGGGATACGCAGTATTTT. Translated, it gives CASSLPGLAWDTQYF.

This sequence joins TRBV5-1 and TRBJ2-7, with D possibly being TRBD1 (5 bases). Germline CDR1 and CDR2: SGHRS and YFSETQ. V was pared by 0 bases and J by 3 bases, with 10 bases between. This CDR3 is 14 amino acids long. The CDR3 sequence: CASSLEGARYEQYF. The CDR3 bases are TGCGCCAGCAGCTTGGAAGGGGCCCGCTACGAGCAGTACTTC.

This chain links TRBV5-1 with TRBJ1-3; D is possibly TRBD1 (5 bases). Looked up from germline, CDR1 is SGHRS and CDR2 is YFSETQ. This CDR3 contains 13 residues. V gave up 7 bases and J gave up 0 bases, with 8 bases separating them. CDR3: CASADSSGNTIYF. The CDR3 nucleotides read TGCGCCAGCGCCGACAGCTCTGGAAACACCATATATTTT. Full variable domain (missing parts from reference TRBV5-1 and TRBJ1-3): KAGVTQTPRYLIKTRGQQVTLSCSPISGHRSVSWYQQTPGQGLQFLFEYFSETQRNKGNFPGRFSGRQFSNSRSEMNVSTLELGDSALYLCASADSSGNTIYFGEGSWLTVV.

This chain links TRBV19 with TRBJ1-1; D perhaps matches TRBD1 (5 bases). The germline V gene encodes CDR1 LNHDA and CDR2 SQIVND (reference sequence). Trimming left V 2 bases short and J 5 bases short, with 15 bases between. CDR3 length: 15 residues. In DNA, the CDR3 is TGTGCCAGTAGTATACAAGGGGAAGGAAGTACTGAAGCTTTCTTT. This encodes CASSIQGEGSTEAFF.

The chain combines TRBV19 with TRBJ1-2; 9 nucleotides align to TRBD1. The CDR3 loop spans 15 amino acids. Looked up from germline, CDR1 is LNHDA and CDR2 is SQIVND (reference sequence). V lost 5 bases and J lost 3; bases outside the gene matches: 7. The CDR3: CASSSGTGYHYGYTF. CDR3 nucleotides: TGTGCCAGTAGTTCTGGGACAGGGTATCACTATGGCTACACCTTC.

The rearrangement links TRBV5-1 to TRBJ1-2, with 9 nucleotides matching TRBD1. Germline V gene data show CDR1 as SGHRS and CDR2 as YFSETQ. This CDR3 has 16 amino acids. Losses at the gene ends were 1 base for V and 4 bases for J; bases not matched to a gene: 8. As DNA, the CDR3 is TGCGCCAGCAGCTTGACACAGGGGGCGCGCGGCTATGGCTACACCTTC. Protein product: CASSLTQGARGYGYTF. Filled out from reference TRBV5-1 and TRBJ1-2, the complete variable domain reads KAGVTQTPRYLIKTRGQQVTLSCSPISGHRSVSWYQQTPGQGLQFLFEYFSETQRNKGNFPGRFSGRQFSNSRSEMNVSTLELGDSALYLCASSLTQGARGYGYTFGSGTRLTVV.

The gene calls are TRBV6-4 and TRBJ1-1; D remains ambiguous. This CDR3 contains 14 residues. Between the trimmed V and J ends, which lost 0 bases and 5 bases, there was a span of 10 bases. The germline gives CDR1 MRHNA, CDR2 SNTAGT. The CDR3 spells CASSDSGDQTEAFF. In nucleotides, the CDR3 is TGTGCCAGCAGTGACTCCGGGGATCAAACTGAAGCTTTCTTT.

The V and J genes are TRBV11-2 and TRBJ2-3; D is ambiguous. The CDR3 contains 13 residues. Per germline, CDR1 SGHAT and CDR2 FQNNGV. Trimming took 4 bases from V and 0 from J, leaving 5 bases between them. In DNA, the CDR3 is TGTGCCAGCAGCTACGGGAGCACAGATACGCAGTATTTT. Translation gives CASSYGSTDTQYF.

The chain carries TRBV28 and TRBJ1-6; a weak D match, TRBD1 (6 bases). This CDR3 is built from 17 residues. Trimming pared 4 bases from V and 0 bases from J, leaving 13 bases between. Looked up from germline, CDR1 is MDHEN and CDR2 is SYDVKM. DNA for the CDR3: TGTGCCAGCAGTTCCCCCACAGGGAGCTCCTATAATTCACCCCTCCACTTT. This translates into CASSSPTGSSYNSPLHF.

The chain links TRBV18 to TRBJ1-5, with a possible D match to TRBD1 (5 bases). Trimming removed 2 bases from V and 5 bases from J, with 16 bases in between. This CDR3 comprises 16 residues. Looked up from germline, CDR1 is KGHSH and CDR2 is LQKENI. The CDR3 reads CASSPTTGPGDQPQHF. The CDR3 DNA sequence: TGTGCCAGCTCACCAACAACCGGGCCGGGGGATCAGCCCCAGCATTTT.

The V call is TRBV7-2, the J call TRBJ1-4; D remains ambiguous. CDR1 is SGHTA, CDR2 FQGNSA, per germline. The CDR3 consists of 16 residues. Trimming took 0 bases from V and 5 from J, leaving 13 bases between them. The DNA for the CDR3 is TGTGCCAGCAGCTTAGCTACCCCGGGAGTCAATGAAAAACTGTTTTTT. This translates into CASSLATPGVNEKLFF.

The chain combines TRBV7-8 with TRBJ2-3; no definite D call. The V end lost 2 bases, the J end lost 4 bases, and 10 bases lay between the germline ends. The CDR3 consists of 14 residues. The germline V gene has CDR1 SGHVS and CDR2 FQNEAQ. DNA of the CDR3: TGTGCCAGCAGCTTAATGCCGGCGGCAGATACGCAGTATTTT. Residues: CASSLMPAADTQYF.

The J gene is TRBJ2-4, the V gene TRBV4-1; D is ambiguous. V lost 1 base, J lost 5 bases, and 12 bases lay in between. In germline, CDR1 is MGHRA, CDR2 YSYEKL. The CDR3 sequence is 15 residues long. The CDR3 region has the DNA TGCGCCAGCAGCCAAGGCAGGCGCCTTGAAAACATTCAGTACTTC. Translating gives CASSQGRRLENIQYF.

This clone was detected only a few times. The V gene is TRBV5-1, the J gene TRBJ2-1; 8 positions agree with TRBD1. The germline V gene encodes CDR1 SGHRS and CDR2 YFSETQ. Unmatched junction bases numbered 6, after V lost 4 bases and J lost 9 bases. CDR3 length: 13 amino acids. CDR3 nucleotides: TGCGCCAGCAGCGTTGACAGGGGTGCTGAGCAGTTCTTC. Its protein product is CASSVDRGAEQFF.

The chain carries TRBV9 and TRBJ2-5, with TRBD2 matching 14 bases. The length of the CDR3 is 15 residues. J gave up 5 bases and V 4 bases, and 4 bases lay outside the gene matches. Germline CDR1 and CDR2: SGDLS and YYNGEE. The DNA for the CDR3 is TGTGCCAGCAGCCCGGGACTAGCGGGGGCGGAGACCCAGTACTTC. Residues: CASSPGLAGAETQYF.

Here the CDR3 reads CAKQGAVRGYTF. The CDR3 coding sequence is TGTGCCAAACAGGGGGCTGTAAGAGGCTACACCTTC. The chain joins TRBV2 to TRBJ1-2; the match to TRBD1 covers 9 bases. After removal of 10 bases from V and 8 bases from J, the junction contained 8 bases not matched to a gene. Germline V gene data show CDR1 as SNHLY and CDR2 as FYNNEI. This CDR3 contains 12 residues.

The V and J genes are TRBV21-1 and TRBJ1-6. TRBV21-1 is annotated as a pseudogene. The CDR3 is 18 residues long. In DNA, the CDR3 is TGTGCCAGCAGCAAAGTATTACCGCGGAGCTCCTATAATTCACCCCTCCACTTT. As protein: CASSKVLPRSSYNSPLHF.

The CDR3 nucleotides are TGTGCCAGCAGCCAAGCAGGGGCTACTTTCTTT. This sequence encodes CASSQAGATFF. The chain has TRBV3-1 (or the pseudogene TRBV3-2) and TRBJ1-1, with TRBD1 as a possible D gene (6 bases). V was cut by 1 base and J by 12 bases, with 9 bases left in between. CDR3 length equals 11 residues. Germline values: CDR1 LGHDT, CDR2 YNNKEL (reference sequence).